This passage covers 26 T cell receptor beta chains from one sample sequenced in a study of T-cell reconstitution after alpha-beta-depleted transplantation in children. The TCRbeta library incorporated unique molecular identifiers. MiXCR was run by TCRdb on the PCR reads, yielding one entry per CDR3 protein. The table lists roughly 200,000 distinct CDR3 sequences, approximately 6.3% of them singletons. Sequenced here: PBMCs, sampled before TCRalphabeta/CD19-depleted stem cell transplant. Receptors originate from a boy aged 2 to 10 with acute lymphoblastic leukemia, due to receive a stem cell transplant.

V and J are TRBV6-2 or TRBV6-3 and TRBJ1-1; D is possibly TRBD1 (5 bases). V was cut by 5 bases and J by 2 bases, with 15 bases left in between. CDR3 length equals 15 residues. Germline CDR1 reads MNHEY; CDR2 reads SVGEGT. The CDR3 DNA follows: TGTGCCAGCAGTCTCGCCGACAGACCAAACACTGAAGCTTTCTTT. Its protein product is CASSLADRPNTEAFF.

Note on this clonotype: An end of the junction does not agree with germline; a read error may underlie this. The chain has TRBV25-1 and TRBJ2-3, with unresolved D. There are 12 residues in the CDR3. Germline CDR1 reads MGHDK; CDR2 reads SYGVNS. CDR3 sequence (DNA): TGTGCCAGCAGTGCTGGCACAGATACGCGGTATTTT. Amino acids: CASSAGTDTRYF.

This chain uses TRBV14 with TRBJ1-1; perhaps TRBD1 as D (5 bases). CDR3 length equals 18 residues. Germline-derived CDR1 and CDR2 are SGHDN and FVKESK. Between the trimmed V and J ends, which lost 2 bases and 4 bases, there was a span of 23 bases. For the CDR3, the DNA is TGTGCCAGCAGCCAATTCTCGGGGGAGAGTTTGTCAGTCACTGAAGCTTTCTTT. Protein product: CASSQFSGESLSVTEAFF.

This clonotype was counted many times. The rearrangement uses TRBV28 and TRBJ2-7, with TRBD2 identical over 7 bases. The CDR3 totals 13 residues. Germline V gene lookup returns CDR1 MDHEN and CDR2 SYDVKM. Trimming cost V 7 bases and J 4 bases; bases outside gene matches: 7. For the CDR3, the DNA is TGTGCCAGCACTCCTTTTAGCGGGTACGAGCAGTACTTC. Protein: CASTPFSGYEQYF.

The chain joins TRBV5-1 to TRBJ2-3; TRBD2 agrees at 12 bases. J lost 3 bases, V lost 6 bases, and 2 bases had no gene match. The CDR3 spans 14 residues. The V gene's germline CDR1 is SGHRS and CDR2 YFSETQ. CDR3 in DNA: TGCGCCAGCACTCTAGCGGGGGGGACAGATACGCAGTATTTT. Translating it yields CASTLAGGTDTQYF.

This clonotype was seen ten or more times. V and J are TRBV10-2 and TRBJ2-1; 8 bases match TRBD2. This CDR3 is 12 amino acids long. Germline V lookup: CDR1 WSHSY, CDR2 SAAADI. Trimming cost V 10 bases and J 8 bases; bases outside gene matches: 7. CDR3 bases: TGCGCCAACCCCGGACTAGCCGATGAGCAGTTCTTC. This codes for CANPGLADEQFF.

This clonotype came up a few times. The rearrangement uses TRBV12-3 or TRBV12-4 and TRBJ1-1; no clear D. The CDR3 contains 12 residues. The V end was cut by 3 bases, the J end by 5 bases, with 7 bases between. The CDR3 sequence: CASSFSGTEAFF. The CDR3 region has the DNA TGTGCCAGCAGTTTCTCGGGAACTGAAGCTTTCTTT.

CDR3 in DNA: TGTGCCAGCAGGGAGTCGGTACAATATGGCGGGGAGCTGTTTTTT. Translated, it gives CASRESVQYGGELFF. The chain is built from TRBV12-3 or TRBV12-4 and TRBJ2-2; unclear D gene. This CDR3 spans 15 amino acids. The V end lost 6 bases, the J end lost 7 bases, and 18 bases lay between the germline ends.

This clonotype was recorded many times. This sequence joins TRBV24-1 and TRBJ2-1; TRBD1 aligns across 7 bases. J was trimmed by 7 bases and V by 1 base; bases with no gene match: 6. The CDR3 has 15 amino acids. CDR1 KGHDR and CDR2 SFDVKD come from the germline V gene. CDR3: CATSDFAQGWNEQFF. The CDR3 DNA sequence: TGTGCCACCAGTGATTTTGCACAGGGGTGGAATGAGCAGTTCTTC.

This clonotype was seen many times. The chain combines TRBV20-1 with TRBJ2-7; no reliable D call. The V end lost 7 bases, the J end lost 3 bases, and 7 bases lay between the germline ends. CDR1 is DFQATT, CDR2 SNEGSKA, per germline (reference sequence). This CDR3 contains 10 residues. This CDR3 reads CSVGSYEQYF. The CDR3 DNA reads as TGCAGTGTGGGCAGCTACGAGCAGTACTTC.

This clonotype was observed at least ten times. The chain carries TRBV28 and TRBJ1-5, with D possibly matching TRBD1 (5 bases). Between the trimmed V and J ends, which lost 5 bases and 7 bases, there was a span of 15 bases. Germline values: CDR1 MDHEN, CDR2 SYDVKM. The CDR3 length is 14 residues. The CDR3 bases are TGTGCCAGCAGTCTCATTCAGGGCGGGCAGCCCCAGCATTTT. It translates to CASSLIQGGQPQHF.

This clonotype was seen at least ten times. This chain links TRBV10-3 with TRBJ2-1; no definite D call. Germline V gives CDR1 ENHRY, CDR2 SYGVKD. The V gene lost 3 bases and the J gene lost 6 bases, with 9 bases spanning the gap. This CDR3 spans 13 amino acids. The chain's CDR3 is CAISDGAGNEQFF. Here the CDR3 DNA reads TGTGCCATCAGTGATGGCGCAGGCAATGAGCAGTTCTTC.

This clonotype was recorded a few times. CDR3 amino acids: CASSYAGGSGNEQFF. DNA of the CDR3: TGTGCCAGCAGCTATGCTGGGGGCAGTGGCAATGAGCAGTTCTTC. The chain links TRBV3-1 to TRBJ2-1; D possibly corresponds to TRBD1 (6 bases). The CDR3 extends over 15 amino acids. CDR1 LGHDT and CDR2 YNNKEL come from the germline V gene (reference sequence). The V gene lost 5 bases and the J gene lost 6 bases, with 17 bases spanning the gap.

Only a few counts were recorded for this clonotype. The V and J genes are TRBV7-2 and TRBJ2-1, with D perhaps assigned TRBD1 or TRBD2 (5 bases each). Trimming took off 2 bases at V and 5 bases at J, with 13 bases between the two ends. From germline, CDR1 is SGHTA and CDR2 FQGNSA. CDR3 length: 15 amino acids. The CDR3 DNA reads as TGTGCCAGCAGCTTAAGGGACCGAACTAACAATGAGCAGTTCTTC. It translates to CASSLRDRTNNEQFF.

This clonotype was picked up many times. The V call is TRBV10-3, the J call TRBJ1-1, with 10 bases identical to TRBD1. With V trimmed by 6 bases and J by 4 bases, 2 bases remained unmatched. The CDR3 runs to 13 residues. Germline V gives CDR1 ENHRY, CDR2 SYGVKD. DNA for the CDR3: TGTGCCATCAGCAGGGACAGGGGCACTGAAGCTTTCTTT. It yields the protein CAISRDRGTEAFF.

J is TRBJ2-3 and V is TRBV2, with 8 bases lining up with TRBD1. V trimming: 5 bases; J trimming: 0 bases; junction bases outside the gene matches: 7. From germline, CDR1 is SNHLY and CDR2 FYNNEI. The length of the CDR3 is 16 residues. CDR3 amino acids: CASSTTGESSTDTQYF. The CDR3 region has the DNA TGTGCCAGCAGTACGACAGGGGAATCTAGCACAGATACGCAGTATTTT.

This clonotype was counted many times. This sequence joins TRBV28 and TRBJ2-1, with D perhaps TRBD2 (6 bases). V lost 8 bases and J lost 4, with 15 bases in between. CDR3 length: 14 amino acids. Germline values: CDR1 MDHEN, CDR2 SYDVKM. In nucleotides, the CDR3 is TGTGCCAGCGATGGAGCGGGCGAATACAATGAGCAGTTCTTC. Its translation is CASDGAGEYNEQFF.

This clonotype came up many times. The chain employs TRBV20-1 and TRBJ2-5, with D unclear. The germline gives CDR1 DFQATT, CDR2 SNEGSKA (reference sequence). The germline V and J ends were trimmed by 1 base and 1 base, with 7 bases remaining between them. This CDR3 contains 13 residues. The CDR3 loop reads CSARVAGQETQYF. The CDR3 nucleotides read TGCAGTGCTAGAGTAGCAGGCCAAGAGACCCAGTACTTC.

This clonotype has just a few counts. CDR3 protein: CASSLGLADPYEQYF. CDR3 in DNA: TGTGCCAGCAGCTTAGGACTAGCGGACCCTTACGAGCAGTACTTC. The chain recombines TRBV7-2 with TRBJ2-7, with 9 nucleotides matching TRBD2. The CDR3 spans 15 residues. Germline CDR1 reads SGHTA; CDR2 reads FQGNSA. Trimming took 1 base from V and 4 from J; bases not matched to a gene: 5.

This clonotype occurred a few times. The CDR3: CASSHGQDYGYTF. DNA for the CDR3: TGCGCCAGCAGCCATGGACAGGACTATGGCTACACCTTC. The chain employs TRBV4-3 and TRBJ1-2, with 7 bases lining up with TRBD1. CDR3 length: 13 amino acids. The junction had 1 base not matched to a gene; V was cut back by 3 bases and J by 3 bases. Germline CDR1 is LGHNA and CDR2 is YSLEER.

Notes on this clonotype: The junction differs from germline at one of its ends, possibly a read error. The chain links TRBV12-3 or TRBV12-4 to TRBJ2-1, with TRBD2 matching over 13 bases. This CDR3 is built from 14 residues. DNA of the CDR3: TGTGCCAGCAGGGCGGGGACTAGCGGGGCCCCTCTGACCTTC. Protein: CASRAGTSGAPLTF.

This clonotype was found many times. The J gene is TRBJ2-5, the V gene TRBV28, with D possibly TRBD2 on 6 matching bases. Trimming shortened V by 8 bases and J by 5 bases, and 12 bases separated the two germline ends. The CDR3 is made up of 12 amino acids. Germline V lookup: CDR1 MDHEN, CDR2 SYDVKM. The CDR3 sequence is CASWRGRETQYF. In nucleotides, the CDR3 is TGTGCCAGCTGGCGAGGGAGGGAGACCCAGTACTTC.

Ten or more counts support this clonotype. The chain links TRBV7-9 to TRBJ2-7; D is uncertain. The CDR3 contains 13 residues. Trimming pared 6 bases from V and 5 bases from J, leaving 14 bases between. CDR1 is SEHNR, CDR2 FQNEAQ, per germline (reference sequence). CDR3 DNA sequence: TGTGCCAGCAGGTTAAATACTCGCGACGAGCAGTACTTC. This encodes CASRLNTRDEQYF. Supplemented by reference TRBV7-9 and TRBJ2-7, the full variable domain reads DTGVSQNPRHKITKRGQNVTFRCDPISEHNRLYWYRQTLGQGPEFLTYFQNEAQLEKSRLLSDRFSAERPKGSFSTLEIQRTEQGDSAMYLCASRLNTRDEQYFGPGTRLTVT.

This clonotype came up a few times. The chain recombines TRBV29-1 with TRBJ2-7; no reliable D call. This CDR3 has 12 residues. V was shortened by 2 bases and J by 2 bases, with 7 bases between the two germline ends. In germline, CDR1 is SQVTM, CDR2 ANQGSEA. The CDR3 is CSVEPRPYEQYF. CDR3 sequence (DNA): TGCAGCGTTGAACCCCGACCCTACGAGCAGTACTTC.

Many counts were recorded for this clonotype. The CDR3 is CASSLGSRDRENEQFF. The CDR3, as DNA: TGCGCCAGCAGCTTGGGGTCCCGGGACAGGGAGAATGAGCAGTTCTTC. The chain links TRBV5-1 to TRBJ2-1, with 9 positions matching TRBD1. There are 16 residues in the CDR3. Trimming took 0 bases from V and 7 from J; bases not matched to a gene: 8. Germline-derived CDR1 and CDR2 are SGHRS and YFSETQ.

This clonotype has ten or more counts. CDR3 loop: CASSFRGLAIPSTDTQYF. DNA for the CDR3: TGTGCCAGCAGCTTTCGTGGACTAGCGATCCCCAGCACAGATACGCAGTATTTT. The V call is TRBV7-9, the J call TRBJ2-3, with 9 bases identical to TRBD2. The length of the CDR3 is 18 residues. Germline CDR1 is SEHNR and CDR2 is FQNEAQ (reference sequence). Trimming removed 3 bases from V and 0 bases from J; junction bases left unmatched: 10.